This T cell receptor (beta chain) originates from a study of cytomegalovirus exposure and HLA in healthy donors. Some clones are missing from TCRdb's copy, which holds only in-frame ones; the method was immunoSEQ multiplex PCR. The sample has 150,000 to 200,000 clones, less than 90% seen once; the top ten hold roughly 5.8%. The V end was cut by 0 bases, the J end by 5 bases, with 8 bases between. The CDR3 has 13 residues. The germline V gene encodes CDR1 SGHVS and CDR2 FNYEAQ. Separate from the roughly 700-subject first cohort, the approximately 120-subject validation cohort was the one that the donors belonged to.

V gene TRBV7-6 combines with J gene TRBJ2-7; D may be TRBD2 (5 bases). The receptor comes from a young woman in good health and CMV-seronegative. The sample consisted of PBMCs. As DNA, the CDR3 is TGTGCCAGCAGCTTAGCGACGGGGAACGAGCAGTACTTC. Residues: CASSLATGNEQYF.